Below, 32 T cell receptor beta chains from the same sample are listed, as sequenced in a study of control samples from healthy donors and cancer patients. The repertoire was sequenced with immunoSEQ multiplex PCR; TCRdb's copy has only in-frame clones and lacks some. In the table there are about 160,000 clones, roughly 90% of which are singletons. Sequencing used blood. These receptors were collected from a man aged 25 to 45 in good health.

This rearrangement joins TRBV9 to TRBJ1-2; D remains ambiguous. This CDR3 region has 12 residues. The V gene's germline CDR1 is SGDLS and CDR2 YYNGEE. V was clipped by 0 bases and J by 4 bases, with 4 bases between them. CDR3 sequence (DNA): TGTGCCAGCAGCGTAGGATCCTATGGCTACACCTTC. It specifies CASSVGSYGYTF. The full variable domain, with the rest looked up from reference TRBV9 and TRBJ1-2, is DSGVTQTPKHLITATGQRVTLRCSPRSGDLSVYWYQQSLDQGLQFLIQYYNGEERAKGNILERFSAQQFPDLHSELNLSSLELGDSALYFCASSVGSYGYTFGSGTRLTVV.

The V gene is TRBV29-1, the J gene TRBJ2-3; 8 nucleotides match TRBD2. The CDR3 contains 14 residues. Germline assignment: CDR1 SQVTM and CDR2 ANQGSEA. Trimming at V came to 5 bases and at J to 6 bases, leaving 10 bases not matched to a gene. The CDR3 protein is CSVLAGPTTDTQYF. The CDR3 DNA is TGCAGCGTTTTAGCGGGGCCCACGACGGATACGCAGTATTTT.

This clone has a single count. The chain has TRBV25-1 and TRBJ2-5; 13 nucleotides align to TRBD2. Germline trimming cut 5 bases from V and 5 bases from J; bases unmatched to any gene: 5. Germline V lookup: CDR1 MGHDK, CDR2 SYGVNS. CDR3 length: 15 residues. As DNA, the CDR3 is TGTGCCAGCAGTACGGGACTAGCGGGGAGGGAGACCCAGTACTTC. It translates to CASSTGLAGRETQYF.

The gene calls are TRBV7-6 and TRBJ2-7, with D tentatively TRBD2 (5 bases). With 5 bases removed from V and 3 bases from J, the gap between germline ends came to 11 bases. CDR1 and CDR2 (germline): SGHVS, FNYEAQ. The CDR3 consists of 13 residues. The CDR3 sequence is CASSPRGGYEQYF. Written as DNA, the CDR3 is TGTGCCAGCAGCCCTAGAGGAGGCTACGAGCAGTACTTC.

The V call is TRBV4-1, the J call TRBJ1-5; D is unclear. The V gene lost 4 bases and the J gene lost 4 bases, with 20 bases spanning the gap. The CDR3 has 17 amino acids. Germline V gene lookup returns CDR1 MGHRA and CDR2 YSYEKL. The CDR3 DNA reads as TGCGCCAGCAGCCCTGGGGATAGGGTGAGGGATAATCAGCCCCAGCATTTT. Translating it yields CASSPGDRVRDNQPQHF.

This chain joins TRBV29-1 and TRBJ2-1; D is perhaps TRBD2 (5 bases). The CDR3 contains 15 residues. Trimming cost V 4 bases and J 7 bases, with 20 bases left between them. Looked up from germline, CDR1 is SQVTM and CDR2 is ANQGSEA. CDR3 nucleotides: TGCAGCGTTGCACCGGTCTTCGAGGGAGAAAATGAGCAGTTCTTC. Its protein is CSVAPVFEGENEQFF.

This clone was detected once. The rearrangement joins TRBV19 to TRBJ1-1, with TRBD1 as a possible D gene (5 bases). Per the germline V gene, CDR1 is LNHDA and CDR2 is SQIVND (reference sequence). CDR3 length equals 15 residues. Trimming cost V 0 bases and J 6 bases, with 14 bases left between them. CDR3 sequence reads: CASSIDRRGLAEAFF. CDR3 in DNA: TGTGCCAGTAGTATAGATCGGAGGGGCTTGGCTGAAGCTTTCTTT.

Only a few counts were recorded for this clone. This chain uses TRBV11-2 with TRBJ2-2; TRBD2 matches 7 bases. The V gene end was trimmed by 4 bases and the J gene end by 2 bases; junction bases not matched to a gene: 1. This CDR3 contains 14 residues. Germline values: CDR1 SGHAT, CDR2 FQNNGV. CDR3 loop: CASSWDYNTGELFF. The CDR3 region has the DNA TGTGCCAGCAGCTGGGACTATAACACCGGGGAGCTGTTTTTT.

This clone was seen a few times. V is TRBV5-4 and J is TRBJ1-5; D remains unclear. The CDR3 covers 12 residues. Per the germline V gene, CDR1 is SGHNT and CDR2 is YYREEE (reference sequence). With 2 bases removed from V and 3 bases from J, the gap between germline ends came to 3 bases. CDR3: CASSFYNQPQHF. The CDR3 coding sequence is TGTGCCAGCAGCTTCTACAATCAGCCCCAGCATTTT.

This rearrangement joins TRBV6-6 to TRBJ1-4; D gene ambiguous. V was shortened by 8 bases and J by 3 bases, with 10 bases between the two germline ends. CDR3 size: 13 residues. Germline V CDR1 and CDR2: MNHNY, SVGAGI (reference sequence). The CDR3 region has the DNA TGTGCCAGCCTGCGGCAGGCTAATGAAAAACTGTTTTTT. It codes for CASLRQANEKLFF.

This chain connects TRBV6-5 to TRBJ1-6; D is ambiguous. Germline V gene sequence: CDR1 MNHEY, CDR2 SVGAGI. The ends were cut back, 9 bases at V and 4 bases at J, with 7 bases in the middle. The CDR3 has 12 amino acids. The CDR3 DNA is TGTGCCAGTGGATGGTATAATTCACCCCTCCACTTT. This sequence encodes CASGWYNSPLHF.

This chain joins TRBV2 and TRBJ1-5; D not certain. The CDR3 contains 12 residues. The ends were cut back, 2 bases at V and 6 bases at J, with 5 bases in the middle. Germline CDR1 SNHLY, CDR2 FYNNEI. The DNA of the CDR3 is TGTGCCAGCAGTGAATGGGGTCAGCCCCAGCATTTT. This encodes CASSEWGQPQHF.

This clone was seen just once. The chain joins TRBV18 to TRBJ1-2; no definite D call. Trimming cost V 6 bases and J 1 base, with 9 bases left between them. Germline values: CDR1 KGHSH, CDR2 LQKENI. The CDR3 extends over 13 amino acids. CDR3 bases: TGTGCCAGCTCTCTCCTAGATAACTATGGCTACACCTTC. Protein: CASSLLDNYGYTF. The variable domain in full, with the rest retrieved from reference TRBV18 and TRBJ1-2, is NAGVMQNPRHLVRRRGQEARLRCSPMKGHSHVYWYRQLPEEGLKFMVYLQKENIIDESGMPKERFSAEFPKEGPSILRIQQVVRGDSAAYFCASSLLDNYGYTFGSGTRLTVV.

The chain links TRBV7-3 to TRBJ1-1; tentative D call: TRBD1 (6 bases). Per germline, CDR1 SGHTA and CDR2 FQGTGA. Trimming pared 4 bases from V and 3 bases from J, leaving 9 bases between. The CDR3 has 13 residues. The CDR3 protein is CASSSGQYTEAFF. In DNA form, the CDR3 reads TGTGCCAGCAGCTCAGGACAGTACACTGAAGCTTTCTTT.

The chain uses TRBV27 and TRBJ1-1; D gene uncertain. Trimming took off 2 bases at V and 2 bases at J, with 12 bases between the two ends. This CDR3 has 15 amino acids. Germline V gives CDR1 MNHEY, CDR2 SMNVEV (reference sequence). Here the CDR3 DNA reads TGTGCCAGCAGTTTAACAAGCCTAGGTAACACTGAAGCTTTCTTT. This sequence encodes CASSLTSLGNTEAFF.

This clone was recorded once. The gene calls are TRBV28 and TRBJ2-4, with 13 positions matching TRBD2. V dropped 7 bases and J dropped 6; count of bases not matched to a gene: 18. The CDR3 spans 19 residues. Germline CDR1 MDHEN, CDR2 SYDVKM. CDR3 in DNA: TGTGCCAGCACCAGGACTAGCGGGAGTCTGGGCGGGTGGGGAAACATTCAGTACTTC. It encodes CASTRTSGSLGGWGNIQYF.

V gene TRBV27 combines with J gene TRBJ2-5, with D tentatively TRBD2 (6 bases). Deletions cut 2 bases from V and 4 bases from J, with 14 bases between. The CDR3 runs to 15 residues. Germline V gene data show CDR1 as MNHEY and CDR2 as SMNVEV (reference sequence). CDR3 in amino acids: CASSLVALGGETQYF. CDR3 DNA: TGTGCCAGCAGTTTAGTAGCCTTGGGGGGAGAGACCCAGTACTTC.

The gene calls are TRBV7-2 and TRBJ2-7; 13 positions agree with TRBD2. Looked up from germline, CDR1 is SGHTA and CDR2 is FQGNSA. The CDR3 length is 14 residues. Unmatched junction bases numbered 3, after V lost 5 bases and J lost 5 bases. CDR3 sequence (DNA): TGTGCCAGCAGCACAGGACTAGCGGGAGACGAGCAGTACTTC. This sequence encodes CASSTGLAGDEQYF.

The CDR3 protein is CASSLAGEADTQYF. The DNA of the CDR3 is TGTGCCAGCAGCTTAGCGGGAGAGGCAGATACGCAGTATTTT. The rearrangement joins TRBV11-3 to TRBJ2-3; possibly TRBD2 for D (6 bases). The ends were cut back, 1 base at V and 4 bases at J, with 9 bases in the middle. The CDR3 is 14 amino acids. Germline assignment: CDR1 SGHNT and CDR2 YENEEA.

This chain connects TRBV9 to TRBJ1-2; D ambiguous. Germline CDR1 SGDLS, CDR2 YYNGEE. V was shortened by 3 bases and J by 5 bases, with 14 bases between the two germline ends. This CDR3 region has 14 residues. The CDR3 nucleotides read TGTGCCAGCAGCGACCTTACAGCTCCATATGGCTACACCTTC. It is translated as CASSDLTAPYGYTF.

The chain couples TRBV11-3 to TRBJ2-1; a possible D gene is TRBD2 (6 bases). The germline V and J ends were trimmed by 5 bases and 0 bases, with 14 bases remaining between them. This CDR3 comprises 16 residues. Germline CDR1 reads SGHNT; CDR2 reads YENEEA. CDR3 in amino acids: CASSLRREPSYNEQFF. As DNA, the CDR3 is TGTGCCAGCAGCCTTAGGCGGGAACCCTCCTACAATGAGCAGTTCTTC.

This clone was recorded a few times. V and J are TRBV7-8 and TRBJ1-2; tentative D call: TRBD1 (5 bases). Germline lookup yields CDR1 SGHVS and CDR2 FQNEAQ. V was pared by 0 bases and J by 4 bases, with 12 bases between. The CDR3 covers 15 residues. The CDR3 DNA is TGTGCCAGCAGCTTAGCTTCCGACAGCCCCTATGGCTACACCTTC. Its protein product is CASSLASDSPYGYTF.

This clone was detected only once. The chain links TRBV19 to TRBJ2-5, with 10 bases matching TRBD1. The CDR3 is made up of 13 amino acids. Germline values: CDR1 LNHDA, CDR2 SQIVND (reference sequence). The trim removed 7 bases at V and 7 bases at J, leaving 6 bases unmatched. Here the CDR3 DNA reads TGTGCCAGTACGGGGACAGGGGAGGCGACCCAGTACTTC. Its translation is CASTGTGEATQYF.

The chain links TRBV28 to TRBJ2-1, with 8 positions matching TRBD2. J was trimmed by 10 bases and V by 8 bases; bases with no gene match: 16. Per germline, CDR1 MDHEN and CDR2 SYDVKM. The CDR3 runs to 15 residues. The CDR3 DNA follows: TGTGCCAGCCAACTCGGGACTAGTCCTCCCTTGGAGCAGTTCTTC. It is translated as CASQLGTSPPLEQFF.

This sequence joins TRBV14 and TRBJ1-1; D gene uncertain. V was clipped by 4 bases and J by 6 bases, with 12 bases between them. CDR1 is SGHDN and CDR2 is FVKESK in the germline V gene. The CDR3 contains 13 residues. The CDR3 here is CASSRNPAAEAFF. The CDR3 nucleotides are TGTGCCAGCAGCCGGAACCCGGCGGCTGAAGCTTTCTTT.

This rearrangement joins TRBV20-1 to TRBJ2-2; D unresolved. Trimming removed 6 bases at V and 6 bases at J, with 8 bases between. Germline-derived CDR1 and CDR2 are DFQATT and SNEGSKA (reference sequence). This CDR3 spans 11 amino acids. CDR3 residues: CSAVRAGELFF. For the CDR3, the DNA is TGCAGTGCCGTCCGGGCCGGGGAGCTGTTTTTT.

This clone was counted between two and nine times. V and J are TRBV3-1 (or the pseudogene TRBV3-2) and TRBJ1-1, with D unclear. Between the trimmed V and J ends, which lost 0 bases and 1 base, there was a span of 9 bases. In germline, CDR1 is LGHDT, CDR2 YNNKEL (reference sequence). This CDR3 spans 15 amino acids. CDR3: CASSQDRKGNTEAFF. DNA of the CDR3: TGTGCCAGCAGCCAAGATCGCAAAGGGAACACTGAAGCTTTCTTT.

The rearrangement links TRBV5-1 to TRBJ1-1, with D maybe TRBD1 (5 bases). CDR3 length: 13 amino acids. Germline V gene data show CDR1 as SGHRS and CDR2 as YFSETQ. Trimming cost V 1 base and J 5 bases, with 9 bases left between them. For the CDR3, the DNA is TGCGCCAGCAGCTTGAACGGGGCGACTGAAGCTTTCTTT. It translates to CASSLNGATEAFF.

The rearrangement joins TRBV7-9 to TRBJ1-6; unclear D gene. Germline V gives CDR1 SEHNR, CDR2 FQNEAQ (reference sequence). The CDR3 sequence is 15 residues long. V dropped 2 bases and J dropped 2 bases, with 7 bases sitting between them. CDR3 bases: TGTGCCAGCAGCTTACCCGGTCCCTATAATTCACCCCTCCACTTT. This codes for CASSLPGPYNSPLHF. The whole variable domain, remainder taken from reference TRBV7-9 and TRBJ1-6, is DTGVSQNPRHKITKRGQNVTFRCDPISEHNRLYWYRQTLGQGPEFLTYFQNEAQLEKSRLLSDRFSAERPKGSFSTLEIQRTEQGDSAMYLCASSLPGPYNSPLHFGNGTRLTVT.

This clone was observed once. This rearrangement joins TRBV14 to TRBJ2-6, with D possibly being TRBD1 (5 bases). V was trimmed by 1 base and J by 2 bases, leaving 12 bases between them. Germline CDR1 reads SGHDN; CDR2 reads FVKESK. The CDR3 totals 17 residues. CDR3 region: CASSQVQATPGANVLTF. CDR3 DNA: TGTGCCAGCAGCCAAGTACAGGCTACTCCTGGGGCCAACGTCCTGACTTTC.

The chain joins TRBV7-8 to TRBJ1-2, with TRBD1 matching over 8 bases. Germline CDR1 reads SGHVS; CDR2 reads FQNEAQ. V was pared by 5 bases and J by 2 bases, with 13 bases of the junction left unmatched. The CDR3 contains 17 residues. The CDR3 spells CASSPPTGEFLNYGYTF. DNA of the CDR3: TGTGCCAGCAGCCCACCGACAGGGGAGTTTCTAAACTATGGCTACACCTTC.

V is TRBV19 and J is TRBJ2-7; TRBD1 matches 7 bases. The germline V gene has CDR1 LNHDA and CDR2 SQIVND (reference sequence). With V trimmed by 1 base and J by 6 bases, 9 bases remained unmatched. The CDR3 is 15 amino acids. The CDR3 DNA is TGTGCCAGTAGTATAGGTGGGACAGTTTTCGGCGAGCAGTACTTC. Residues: CASSIGGTVFGEQYF.